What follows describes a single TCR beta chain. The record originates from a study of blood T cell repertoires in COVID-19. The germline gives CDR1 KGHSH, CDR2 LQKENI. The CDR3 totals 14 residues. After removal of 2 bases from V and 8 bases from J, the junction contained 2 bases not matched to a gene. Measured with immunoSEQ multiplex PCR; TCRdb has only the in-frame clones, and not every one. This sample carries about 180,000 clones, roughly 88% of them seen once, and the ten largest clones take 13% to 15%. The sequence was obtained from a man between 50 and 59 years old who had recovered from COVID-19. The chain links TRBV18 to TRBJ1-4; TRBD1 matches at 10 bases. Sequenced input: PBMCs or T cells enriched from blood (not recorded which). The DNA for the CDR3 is TGTGCCAGCTCACCAGACAGGGGGCAGGAAAAACTGTTTTTT. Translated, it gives CASSPDRGQEKLFF.